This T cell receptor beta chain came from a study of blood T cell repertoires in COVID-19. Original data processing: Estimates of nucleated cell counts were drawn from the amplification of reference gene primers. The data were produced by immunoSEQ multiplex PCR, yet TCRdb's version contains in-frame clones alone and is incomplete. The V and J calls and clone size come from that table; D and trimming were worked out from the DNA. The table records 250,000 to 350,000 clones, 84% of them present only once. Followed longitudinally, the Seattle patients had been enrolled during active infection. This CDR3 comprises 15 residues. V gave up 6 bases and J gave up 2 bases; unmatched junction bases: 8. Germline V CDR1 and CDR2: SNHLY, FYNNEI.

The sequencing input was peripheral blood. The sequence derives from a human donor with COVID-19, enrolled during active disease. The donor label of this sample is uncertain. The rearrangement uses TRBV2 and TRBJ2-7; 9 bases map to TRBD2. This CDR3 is CASRRLAVTPYEQYF. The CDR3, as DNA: TGTGCCAGCAGAAGACTAGCGGTGACCCCCTACGAGCAGTACTTC.